Each of the 22 T cell receptor beta chains below was sequenced from the same sample in a study of response to subunit inactivated influenza vaccine. TCRdb ran MiXCR on the RT-PCR reads and lists one entry per CDR3 protein. The table lists around 530,000 distinct CDR3 sequences, 10% to 15% of them singletons. This specimen consisted of PBMCs from blood, obtained on the day of vaccination. Receptors originate from a man aged 45-60 years who received an inactivated influenza vaccine.

The chain employs TRBV5-1 and TRBJ1-1; no clear D. The CDR3 has 13 residues. Germline lookup yields CDR1 SGHRS and CDR2 YFSETQ. Trimming shortened V by 0 bases and J by 3 bases, and 6 bases separated the two germline ends. The DNA of the CDR3 is TGCGCCAGCAGCTTGGAGAGCTACACTGAAGCTTTCTTT. Translated, it gives CASSLESYTEAFF.

The sample holds a few counts of this clonotype. V is TRBV5-6 and J is TRBJ1-5; D possibly corresponds to TRBD1 (6 bases). Germline V gene data show CDR1 as SGHDT and CDR2 as YYEEEE. The CDR3 contains 14 residues. The V and J ends lost 4 bases and 4 bases respectively, with 12 bases between them. As DNA, the CDR3 is TGTGCCAGCAGCGGCGGGACACTTAATCAGCCCCAGCATTTT. Translation gives CASSGGTLNQPQHF.

This chain joins TRBV7-8 and TRBJ2-2, with 11 bases fitting TRBD2. V lost 4 bases and J lost 4; bases outside the gene matches: 5. CDR3 length: 16 amino acids. CDR1 is SGHVS and CDR2 is FQNEAQ in the germline V gene. CDR3 nucleotides: TGTGCCAGCAGCTCTGGGACTAGCGGTTCCACCGGGGAGCTGTTTTTT. It specifies CASSSGTSGSTGELFF.

This clonotype came up many times. This chain links TRBV5-1 with TRBJ2-5; 8 positions match TRBD1. Germline CDR1 SGHRS, CDR2 YFSETQ. After removal of 5 bases from V and 5 bases from J, the junction contained 11 bases not matched to a gene. This CDR3 contains 15 residues. This CDR3 reads CASSYLGQGWETQYF. DNA of the CDR3: TGCGCCAGCAGTTACCTCGGACAGGGCTGGGAGACCCAGTACTTC. The variable domain in full, completed from reference TRBV5-1 and TRBJ2-5, reads KAGVTQTPRYLIKTRGQQVTLSCSPISGHRSVSWYQQTPGQGLQFLFEYFSETQRNKGNFPGRFSGRQFSNSRSEMNVSTLELGDSALYLCASSYLGQGWETQYFGPGTRLLVL.

The rearrangement uses TRBV5-6 and TRBJ2-4; TRBD2 might be the D (7 bases). V lost 6 bases to trimming and J lost 7 bases, with 23 bases between them. The CDR3 length is 16 residues. Germline V gives CDR1 SGHDT, CDR2 YYEEEE. The CDR3 loop is CASMPYGGGRGNIQYF. The CDR3, as DNA: TGTGCCAGCATGCCCTATGGGGGGGGCCGAGGGAACATTCAGTACTTC.

The chain couples TRBV4-2 to TRBJ2-1; D possibly uses TRBD1 or TRBD2 (7 bases each). Germline V gene data show CDR1 as LGHNA and CDR2 as YNFKEQ. V shed 1 base and J shed 11 bases, with 18 bases lying between them. The CDR3 runs 15 residues. In DNA form, the CDR3 reads TGTGCCAGCAGCCAAGCCGGGCAGGGGGGGCGTAAGCAGTTCTTC. It is translated as CASSQAGQGGRKQFF.

The chain couples TRBV6-1 to TRBJ1-3; possibly TRBD1 for D (5 bases). The CDR3 covers 15 residues. V dropped 7 bases and J dropped 2 bases, with 15 bases sitting between them. The germline V gene has CDR1 MNHNS and CDR2 SASEGT. CDR3 sequence reads: CASTERGYTGNTIYF. CDR3 nucleotide sequence: TGTGCCAGCACCGAAAGGGGATACACTGGAAACACCATATATTTT.

As to this clonotype: A read error may account for a junction end that differs from germline. This chain links TRBV20-1 with TRBJ2-6, with D perhaps matching TRBD2 (6 bases). The CDR3 extends over 14 amino acids. CDR1 and CDR2 from the germline V gene are DFQATT and SNEGSKA (reference sequence). The chain's CDR3 is CCARDFSGANVLTF. In nucleotides, the CDR3 is TGCTGTGCGCGGGACTTCTCTGGGGCCAACGTCCTGACTTTC.

The V and J genes are TRBV20-1 and TRBJ2-1, with no clear D. The V gene's germline CDR1 is DFQATT and CDR2 SNEGSKA (reference sequence). Trimming cost V 3 bases and J 2 bases, with 11 bases left between them. The CDR3 consists of 14 residues. CDR3 loop: CSASGGITYNEQFF. The CDR3 nucleotides are TGCAGTGCTAGTGGTGGGATTACCTACAATGAGCAGTTCTTC.

V usage is TRBV4-3 and J usage is TRBJ1-2; TRBD1 agrees at 8 bases. Trimming took 1 base from V and 7 from J; bases not matched to a gene: 8. The germline CDR1 and CDR2 sequences are LGHNA and YSLEER. The CDR3 is 15 residues long. CDR3 sequence: CASSQVDRGLGGYTF. The CDR3 nucleotides are TGCGCCAGCAGCCAAGTCGACAGGGGTTTAGGTGGCTACACCTTC.

This clonotype was recorded many times. The rearrangement links TRBV20-1 to TRBJ1-1, with D hard to call. Trimming removed 6 bases at V and 1 base at J, with 9 bases between. Germline V gene sequence: CDR1 DFQATT, CDR2 SNEGSKA (reference sequence). This CDR3 is built from 12 residues. CDR3 nucleotide sequence: TGCAGTGCCTTTTACCCGAACACTGAAGCTTTCTTT. This gives the protein CSAFYPNTEAFF.

CDR3 DNA: TGTGCCAGCAGTAGTCAATCAGGGGACGCCTACAATGAGCAGTTCTTC. Protein: CASSSQSGDAYNEQFF. The rearrangement joins TRBV28 to TRBJ2-1; D may be TRBD1 (6 bases). This CDR3 has 16 residues. Trimming took off 5 bases at V and 2 bases at J, with 16 bases between the two ends. Germline values: CDR1 MDHEN, CDR2 SYDVKM. Combining the CDR3 with reference TRBV28 and TRBJ2-1 gives the whole variable domain DVKVTQSSRYLVKRTGEKVFLECVQDMDHENMFWYRQDPGLGLRLIYFSYDVKMKEKGDIPEGYSVSREKKERFSLILESASTNQTSMYLCASSSQSGDAYNEQFFGPGTRLTVL.

This clonotype has just a few counts. The gene calls are TRBV4-2 and TRBJ2-7; weak D call: TRBD1 (6 bases). This CDR3 region has 13 residues. Trimming pared 5 bases from V and 7 bases from J, leaving 15 bases between. Germline-derived CDR1 and CDR2 are LGHNA and YNFKEQ. The CDR3 region has the DNA TGTGCCAGCAGCGTGGGGGCACAACGGGAGCAGTACTTC. It yields the protein CASSVGAQREQYF.

The sample holds a few counts of this clonotype. V usage is TRBV20-1 and J usage is TRBJ2-3, with D uncertain. CDR3 size: 13 residues. Germline V gene sequence: CDR1 DFQATT, CDR2 SNEGSKA (reference sequence). The germline V and J ends were trimmed by 3 bases and 0 bases, with 7 bases remaining between them. For the CDR3, the DNA is TGCAGTGCTAGGCGAGATAGCACAGATACGCAGTATTTT. Protein: CSARRDSTDTQYF.

This clonotype was detected only a few times. The chain recombines TRBV4-1 with TRBJ1-1; 8 bases agree with TRBD1. J lost 0 bases, V lost 0 bases, and 6 bases had no gene match. In germline, CDR1 is MGHRA, CDR2 YSYEKL. The CDR3 covers 17 residues. The DNA of the CDR3 is TGCGCCAGCAGCCAAGAGACAGGGGTTCGGATGAACACTGAAGCTTTCTTT. Protein: CASSQETGVRMNTEAFF.

This clonotype was recorded once. CDR3 nucleotides: TGTGCCTGGAGTGTATTCCCCCGTTCGGGGACTGAAGCTTTCTTT. Its translation: CAWSVFPRSGTEAFF. The rearrangement links TRBV30 to TRBJ1-1; D call uncertain. V was cut by 0 bases and J by 5 bases, with 16 bases left in between. The germline V gene has CDR1 GTSNPN and CDR2 SVGIG (reference sequence). The CDR3 covers 15 residues.

This clonotype was counted only a few times. The chain employs TRBV7-3 and TRBJ2-1, with D perhaps being TRBD1 or TRBD2 (5 bases each). The germline V gene encodes CDR1 SGHTA and CDR2 FQGTGA. Trimming took 2 bases from V and 2 from J, leaving 10 bases between them. The CDR3 is 15 residues long. The CDR3 is CASSLGLGAYNEQFF. CDR3 coding DNA: TGTGCCAGCAGCTTAGGATTGGGGGCCTACAATGAGCAGTTCTTC.

This clonotype was seen a handful of times. The CDR3 spells CASSLGGDMNTEAFF. The CDR3 DNA is TGTGCCAGCAGTTTAGGGGGGGACATGAACACTGAAGCTTTCTTT. The rearrangement links TRBV12-3 or TRBV12-4 to TRBJ1-1; D may be TRBD1 (6 bases). The CDR3 consists of 15 residues. V gave up 1 base and J gave up 0 bases, with 9 bases separating them.

In its sample, this clonotype was seen many times. The chain recombines TRBV20-1 with TRBJ2-1; D is perhaps TRBD1 (6 bases). Germline CDR1 reads DFQATT; CDR2 reads SNEGSKA (reference sequence). Trimming shortened V by 5 bases and J by 7 bases, and 12 bases separated the two germline ends. CDR3 length: 12 residues. CDR3 region: CSASTGWNEQFF. DNA of the CDR3: TGCAGTGCTTCCACAGGGTGGAATGAGCAGTTCTTC.

The J gene is TRBJ2-1, the V gene TRBV18; either TRBD1 or TRBD2 may supply D (5 bases each). Looked up from germline, CDR1 is KGHSH and CDR2 is LQKENI. The CDR3 extends over 17 amino acids. V lost 3 bases to trimming and J lost 2 bases, with 17 bases between them. CDR3 region: CASSPAGTDFPYNEQFF. The CDR3 DNA reads TGTGCCAGCTCACCCGCCGGGACGGATTTCCCCTACAATGAGCAGTTCTTC.

The genes are TRBV18 and TRBJ1-5; TRBD1 is a possible D gene (6 bases). The CDR3 contains 14 residues. Trimming stripped 4 bases from V and 5 bases from J, with 12 bases between. Looked up from germline, CDR1 is KGHSH and CDR2 is LQKENI. The CDR3 bases are TGTGCCAGCTCACGGGTCGGGGGCTATCAGCCCCAGCATTTT. Amino acids: CASSRVGGYQPQHF.

The chain recombines TRBV19 with TRBJ2-7; possible D gene TRBD1, 6 bases. Between the trimmed V and J ends, which lost 5 bases and 5 bases, there was a span of 13 bases. CDR1 and CDR2 (germline): LNHDA, SQIVND (reference sequence). This CDR3 contains 13 residues. CDR3 sequence (DNA): TGTGCCAGTAGTCGCTATGGGGACAACGAGCAGTACTTC. This encodes CASSRYGDNEQYF. Based on the CDR3 plus reference TRBV19 and TRBJ2-7, the full variable domain is DGGITQSPKYLFRKEGQNVTLSCEQNLNHDAMYWYRQDPGQGLRLIYYSQIVNDFQKGDIAEGYSVSREKKESFPLTVTSAQKNPTAFYLCASSRYGDNEQYFGPGTRLTVT.